This T cell receptor beta chain was identified during a study of shared clonotypes between healthy human individuals (TCRdb year 2020). Broadly, across the study: The cohort included a few men and a couple of women between 18 and 49 years of age. For each donor, CD4 naive and CD4 memory were each given three plates, CD8 naive was given two plates, and CD8 memory was given one plate. The study deeply sequenced blood TCR repertoires of several healthy adults to estimate repertoire size and the extent of clonotype sharing between individuals. To increase sequencing depth and limit assay-specific biases, different laboratories used diverse techniques to prepare libraries and sequence TCR repertoires. Between about 0.94 and 8.9 billion PBMCs per donor were obtained by leukapheresis.

This clone was recorded only once. Its cognate antigen has yet to be identified. The input lacks base qualities; no much larger clone sits a single base away. Overall study results and their limits: Incomplete sequencing was indicated by rarefaction of sorted-subset datasets, despite the large sequencing depth. Compared with non-shared clonotypes, clonotypes shared by all four sorted-subset donors had higher generation probabilities. The small number of donors limited the genetic and exposure-history diversity represented. Only blood was sampled, and tissue TCR repertoires likely differ from those in blood. Sharing across a few donors was observed for about 5% of naive CD4, 3.5% of naive CD8, 2% to 2.5% of memory CD4, and over 0.3% of memory CD8 clonotypes. Pairwise subsampling indicated that sequencing depth was expected to affect the degree of clonotype sharing among donors. Naive subsets generally had larger estimated clonotype richness than memory subsets did.

TCR CDR3 regions were amplified from genomic DNA by multiplex PCR using the deep immunoSEQ assay. Extracted genomic DNA from each cell subset was distributed evenly across all wells of several immunoSEQ 96-well plates, and each plate was treated as a replicate. Each replicate PCR for sorted subsets received 150 to 250 ng genomic DNA, equal to some 32,000 T cell genomes. Purified libraries were measured with a Qubit 3.0 fluorometer, size-checked on a Bioanalyzer 2100, and measured again with the KAPA Library Quantification kit. A separate single-read 150-cycle Illumina NextSeq 550 flow cell was used to sequence each immunoSEQ 96-well plate. The original pipeline was this. The immunoSEQ output contained only junctional sequences without quality scores, so filtering could not match that applied to full-length reads. To assign V/J genes and CDR3, sequences were annotated using PyIR, a Python wrapper for IgBLAST v1.9, with IMGT germline references. Reads with weak V/J assignments (E-value above 1e-6), missing CDR3, stop codons, out-of-frame junctions, or ambiguous translated residues were removed. V3J clonotypes were defined as sequences sharing an identical inferred V gene, J gene, and CDR3 amino acid sequence. To compute the percentage overlap between repertoires, the number of shared unique clonotypes was divided by the size of the smaller repertoire. Richness of each repertoire was evaluated using RTK rarefaction, the Chao1 estimator, and Recon v2.1 estimates of unobserved clonotypes. Generation probabilities for all TCRbeta clonotypes obtained by the gDNA method from a few donors were computed using OLGA. What TCRdb holds here is the immuneACCESS table cut down to in-frame rearrangements. Part of the clones is not present; checked against another copy, under half of the missing clones reflect an unresolved V gene, and the others are unexplained. That table supplies the V and J calls and clone size; D and trimming were determined from the DNA. The sample table lists 1,100,000 or so clones, around three quarters of them with a count of one. The leading ten clones occupy 0.5% to 0.6% of the sample.

V is reduced by 1 base and J by 2 bases, leaving a spacing of 12 bases between them. Counted from cysteine to phenylalanine, this CDR3 has 15 amino acids. Only CDR3 DNA is held: 45 bases, read in frame from base 1. Looking up the germline V gene yields CDR1 SGDLS and CDR2 YYNGEE. Healthy HIV-negative adults with no recently reported acute infections or vaccinations were included as donors. All donors were Caucasian adults living in Nashville, Tennessee, USA. CD4+ T cells were enriched by magnetic negative selection; naive cells were then positively selected on CD45RA, and the negative fraction formed the memory subset. Blood was obtained by leukapheresis, after which PBMCs were separated by Ficoll-Histopaque density gradient centrifugation and cryopreserved in liquid nitrogen vapor phase. Purity and quantity of every magnetically sorted T cell population were checked by analytical flow cytometry. Genomic DNA was isolated from every sorted fraction and measured by UV absorbance on a Nanodrop 2000c.

This TCR was recovered from a man aged 18 to 35 in good health. Some clones in this sample may be carry-over from other donors' samples. Sequencing input: memory CD4+ T cells from PBMCs. The sample's cell subset or site label, decoded: CD45RA-negative fraction. This chain is built from TRBV9 and TRBJ2-5, with the identity of the D gene unclear. Here is the DNA: TGTGCCAGCAGCGTAACCCCAGCTGGGCAAGAGACCCAGTACTTC. This sequence encodes CASSVTPAGQETQYF.